This TCR beta chain was sequenced in a study of T-cell memory formation after mild COVID-19. One entry per CDR3 protein results from TCRdb running MiXCR on the 5' RACE reads. Found here are about 400,000 distinct CDR3 sequences, less than 25% of them singletons; the top ten hold about an eighth. The TCR sequence derives from an adult woman who had mild COVID-19 (a few samples of this study predate the infection). Cell type and time point are not known. The material sequenced was PBMCs or a T cell subset sorted from them (not recorded which).

The CDR3 is CASYPDGYSTEAFF. The CDR3 coding sequence is TGTGCCAGCTACCCGGACGGATACTCAACTGAAGCTTTCTTT. The chain employs TRBV18 and TRBJ1-1; no reliable D call. Trimming pared 7 bases from V and 5 bases from J, leaving 17 bases between. This CDR3 has 14 residues. Germline CDR1 reads KGHSH; CDR2 reads LQKENI.